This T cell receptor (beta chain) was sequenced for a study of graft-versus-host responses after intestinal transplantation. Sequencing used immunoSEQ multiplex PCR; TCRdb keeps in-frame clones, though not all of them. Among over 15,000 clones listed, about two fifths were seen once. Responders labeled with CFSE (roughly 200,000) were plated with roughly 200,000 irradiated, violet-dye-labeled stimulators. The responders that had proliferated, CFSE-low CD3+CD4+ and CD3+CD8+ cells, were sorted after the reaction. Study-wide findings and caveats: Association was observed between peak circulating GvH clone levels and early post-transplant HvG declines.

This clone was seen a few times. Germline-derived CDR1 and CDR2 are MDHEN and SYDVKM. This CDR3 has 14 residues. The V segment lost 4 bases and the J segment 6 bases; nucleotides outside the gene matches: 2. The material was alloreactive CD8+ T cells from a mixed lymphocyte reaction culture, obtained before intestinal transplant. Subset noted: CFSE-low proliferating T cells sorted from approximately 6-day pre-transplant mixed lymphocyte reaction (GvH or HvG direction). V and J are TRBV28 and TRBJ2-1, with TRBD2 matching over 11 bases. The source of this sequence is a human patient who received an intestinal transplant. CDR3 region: CASSSGTSGNEQFF. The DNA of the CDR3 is TGTGCCAGCAGTTCCGGGACTAGCGGCAATGAGCAGTTCTTC.